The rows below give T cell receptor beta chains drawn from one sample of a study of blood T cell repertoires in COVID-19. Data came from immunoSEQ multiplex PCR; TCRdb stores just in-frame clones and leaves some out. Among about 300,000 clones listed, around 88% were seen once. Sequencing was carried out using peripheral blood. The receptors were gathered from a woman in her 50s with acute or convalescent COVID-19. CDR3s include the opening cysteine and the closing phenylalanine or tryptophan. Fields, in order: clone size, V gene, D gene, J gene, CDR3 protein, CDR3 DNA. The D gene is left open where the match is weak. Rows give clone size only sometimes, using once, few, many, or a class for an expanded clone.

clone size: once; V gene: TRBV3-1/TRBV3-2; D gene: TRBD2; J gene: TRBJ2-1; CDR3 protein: CASSSATSRPYNEQFF; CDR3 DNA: TGTGCCAGCAGCTCCGCGACTAGCAGACCCTACAATGAGCAGTTCTTC
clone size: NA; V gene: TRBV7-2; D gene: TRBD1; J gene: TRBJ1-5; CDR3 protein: CASSPWTGDQPQHF; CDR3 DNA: TGTGCCAGCAGCCCCTGGACAGGGGATCAGCCCCAGCATTTT
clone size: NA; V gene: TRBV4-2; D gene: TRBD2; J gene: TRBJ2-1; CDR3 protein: CASSQGSGTSGWLEQFF; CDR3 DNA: TGTGCCAGCAGCCAAGGTTCCGGGACTAGCGGATGGTTGGAGCAGTTCTTC
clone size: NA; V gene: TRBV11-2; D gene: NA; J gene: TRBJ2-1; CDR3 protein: CASSLNAAGDLNEQFF; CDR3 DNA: TGTGCCAGCAGCTTGAACGCGGCCGGGGATTTGAATGAGCAGTTCTTC
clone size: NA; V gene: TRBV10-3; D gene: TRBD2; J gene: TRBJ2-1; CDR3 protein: CAINLRGGNGEQFF; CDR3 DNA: TGTGCCATCAACCTCCGGGGAGGGAACGGTGAGCAGTTCTTC
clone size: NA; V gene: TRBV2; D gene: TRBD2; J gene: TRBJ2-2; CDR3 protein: CASSGMTSVWELFF; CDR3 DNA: TGTGCCAGCAGCGGGATGACTAGCGTTTGGGAGCTGTTTTTT
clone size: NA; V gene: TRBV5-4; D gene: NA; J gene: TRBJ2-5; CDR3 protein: CASSNWDSSGETQYF; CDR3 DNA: TGTGCCAGCTCTAATTGGGACTCCTCTGGGGAGACCCAGTACTTC
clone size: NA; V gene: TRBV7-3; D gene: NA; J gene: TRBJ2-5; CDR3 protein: CASSFLIGSGETQYF; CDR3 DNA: TGTGCCAGCAGCTTTTTGATCGGGAGCGGGGAGACCCAGTACTTC
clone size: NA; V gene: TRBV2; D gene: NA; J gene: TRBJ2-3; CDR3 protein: CASRRDLSTDTQYF; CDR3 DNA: TGTGCCAGCAGGCGGGACTTAAGCACAGATACGCAGTATTTT
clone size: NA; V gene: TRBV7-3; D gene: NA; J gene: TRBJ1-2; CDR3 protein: CASSSGNRVGGYTF; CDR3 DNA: TGTGCCAGCAGCTCCGGGAACAGGGTTGGTGGCTACACCTTC
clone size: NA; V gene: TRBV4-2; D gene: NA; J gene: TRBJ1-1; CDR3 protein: CASSQEVRGTEAFF; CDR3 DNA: TGTGCCAGCAGCCAAGAGGTAAGGGGCACTGAAGCTTTCTTT
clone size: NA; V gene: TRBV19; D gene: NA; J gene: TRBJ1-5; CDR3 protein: CASSIDLNQPQHF; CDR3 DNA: TGTGCCAGTAGTATAGACCTGAATCAGCCCCAGCATTTT
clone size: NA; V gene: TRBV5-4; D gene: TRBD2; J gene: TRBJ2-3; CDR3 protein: CASSSGLAGERSTDTQYF; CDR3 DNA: TGTGCCAGCAGCTCGGGACTAGCGGGAGAGCGAAGCACAGATACGCAGTATTTT
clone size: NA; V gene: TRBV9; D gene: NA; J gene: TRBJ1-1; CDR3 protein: CASSLSGGAEAFF; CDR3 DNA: TGTGCCAGCAGCCTAAGCGGAGGCGCTGAAGCTTTCTTT